This record looks at one T cell receptor (beta chain) sequence and its context. In the authors' methods: For nucleated cells, counts were estimated from reference gene primer amplification. The method was immunoSEQ multiplex PCR; TCRdb's version includes in-frame clones alone and lacks a portion of them. The V and J calls and clone size were taken over from that table, and D and trimming were inferred from the DNA. Of about 81,000 clones in the sample, less than 85% were seen once. The entry originates in a study of blood T cell repertoires in COVID-19. Overall study: Donors in the United States, Italy and Spain gave samples during acute or convalescent COVID-19. PBMCs, B-cell-depleted T cells, or T cells provided the cDNA or gDNA that made up the material.

In germline, CDR1 is SGHTA, CDR2 FQGNSA. This CDR3 has 12 residues. Trimming took 5 bases from V and 7 from J; bases not matched to a gene: 4. The sequence derives from a human donor in a cohort sampled during active COVID-19. The sample taken for sequencing was peripheral blood. The gene calls are TRBV7-2 and TRBJ1-1; TRBD1 matches at 7 bases. The CDR3 protein is CASSKYRGEAFF. The CDR3 DNA follows: TGTGCCAGCAGCAAATACAGGGGTGAAGCTTTCTTT.